One and the same sample provided the 23 T cell receptor beta chains below, sequenced in a study of T cell repertoires in cytomegalovirus infection. A single record per CDR3 protein comes from TCRdb applying MiXCR to the reads. The table has under 200,000 distinct CDR3 sequences, about a sixth seen once. The specimen sequenced was CD8+ T cells from PBMCs. Receptors originate from a human donor in good health (CMV status not recorded). Some clones in this sample may be carry-over from other donors' samples.

About this clonotype itself: The junction and the germline gene differ at one end; a read error may be behind it. This chain joins TRBV15 and TRBJ1-5; D might be TRBD1 (6 bases). Germline-derived CDR1 and CDR2 are LNHNV and YYDKDF (reference sequence). This CDR3 spans 14 amino acids. Here the CDR3 reads CATSREGGKQPQHF. The CDR3 DNA reads as TGTGCCACCAGCAGAGAGGGGGGCAAACAGCCCCAGCATTTT.

This chain links TRBV6-2 or TRBV6-3 with TRBJ2-7; possibly TRBD1 for D (6 bases). V dropped 6 bases and J dropped 0 bases, with 12 bases sitting between them. Germline assignment: CDR1 MNHEY and CDR2 SVGEGT. The CDR3 has 14 residues. CDR3 in amino acids: CASRTTGISYEQYF. The CDR3 DNA sequence: TGTGCCAGCAGGACCACAGGGATCTCCTACGAGCAGTACTTC.

In this sample, this clonotype turned up a few times. The V call is TRBV6-2 or TRBV6-3, the J call TRBJ2-7; no clear D gene. Looked up from germline, CDR1 is MNHEY and CDR2 is SVGEGT. V gave up 2 bases and J gave up 6 bases, with 14 bases separating them. The CDR3 spans 14 residues. CDR3 residues: CASSYTHPIGEQYF. In DNA form, the CDR3 reads TGTGCCAGCAGTTACACCCACCCTATCGGCGAGCAGTACTTC.

This clonotype was picked up a small number of times. It may be a read error: a sequence one base away is much more abundant. This rearrangement joins TRBV27 to TRBJ2-2; D possibly corresponds to TRBD2 (7 bases). The CDR3 runs 13 residues. Germline CDR1 is MNHEY and CDR2 is SMNVEV (reference sequence). CDR3: CASRLSSGGRMFF. The DNA of the CDR3 is TGTGCCAGCCGTTTATCATCGGGGGGCAGGATGTTTTTT.

The rearrangement uses TRBV5-6 and TRBJ2-7; TRBD2 is a possible D gene (5 bases). Germline CDR1 reads SGHDT; CDR2 reads YYEEEE. V lost 2 bases to trimming and J lost 2 bases, with 17 bases between them. CDR3 length: 16 residues. CDR3 protein: CASSFRESWAAYEQYF. The CDR3 nucleotides are TGTGCCAGCAGCTTCCGGGAATCCTGGGCTGCCTACGAGCAGTACTTC.

This chain uses TRBV29-1 with TRBJ1-2, with 7 bases lining up with TRBD1. Trimming cost V 7 bases and J 3 bases; bases outside gene matches: 8. Germline CDR1 SQVTM, CDR2 ANQGSEA. This CDR3 spans 13 amino acids. This CDR3 reads CSAEGQGDYGYTF. CDR3 nucleotide sequence: TGCAGCGCCGAGGGGCAGGGGGACTATGGCTACACCTTC.

The CDR3 nucleotides read TGTGCCAGCAGAAAGGGACTAGCGGACCCCTACGAGCAGTACTTC. Translated: CASRKGLADPYEQYF. The J gene is TRBJ2-7, the V gene TRBV28; 11 bases map to TRBD2. The CDR3 is made up of 15 amino acids. The V gene's germline CDR1 is MDHEN and CDR2 SYDVKM. Losses at the gene ends were 6 bases for V and 2 bases for J; bases not matched to a gene: 6.

This clonotype turned up a few times. The rearrangement links TRBV20-1 to TRBJ1-5, with D possibly being TRBD1 (5 bases). Germline V gene lookup returns CDR1 DFQATT and CDR2 SNEGSKA (reference sequence). The CDR3 length is 17 residues. Between the trimmed V and J ends, which lost 0 bases and 7 bases, there was a span of 22 bases. The CDR3 is CSARDRDRAGFGQPQHF. CDR3 sequence (DNA): TGCAGTGCTAGAGATCGGGACCGGGCAGGGTTCGGACAGCCCCAGCATTTT.

V usage is TRBV6-2 or TRBV6-3 and J usage is TRBJ2-5; no clear D. The CDR3 consists of 12 residues. V lost 6 bases, J lost 8 bases, and 13 bases lay in between. Per germline, CDR1 MNHEY and CDR2 SVGEGT. The CDR3 sequence: CASRSTSDTQYF. CDR3 bases: TGTGCCAGCAGGTCGACCTCCGATACCCAGTACTTC.

This clonotype has only a few counts. The rearrangement joins TRBV27 to TRBJ2-1, with 8 bases fitting TRBD1. V dropped 4 bases and J dropped 8; count of bases not matched to a gene: 4. The CDR3 is 13 residues long. Looked up from germline, CDR1 is MNHEY and CDR2 is SMNVEV (reference sequence). The CDR3: CASSSSGGDEQFF. CDR3 nucleotides: TGTGCCAGCAGTTCATCAGGGGGCGATGAGCAGTTCTTC.

This clonotype occurred a few times. The chain carries TRBV7-6 and TRBJ2-3; either TRBD1 or TRBD2 may fit D (6 bases each). This CDR3 comprises 16 residues. Germline CDR1 SGHVS, CDR2 FNYEAQ. V was clipped by 5 bases and J by 0 bases, with 15 bases between them. In nucleotides, the CDR3 is TGTGCCAGCAGCCCCCGCTCGGGGGCGAGCACAGATACGCAGTATTTT. It yields the protein CASSPRSGASTDTQYF. Combining the CDR3 with reference TRBV7-6 and TRBJ2-3 gives the whole variable domain GAGVSQSPRYKVTKRGQDVALRCDPISGHVSLYWYRQALGQGPEFLTYFNYEAQQDKSGLPNDRFSAERPEGSISTLTIQRTEQRDSAMYRCASSPRSGASTDTQYFGPGTRLTVL.

This clonotype showed up just a few times. The V gene is TRBV29-1, the J gene TRBJ2-7; TRBD2 matches at 7 bases. This CDR3 comprises 13 residues. CDR1 is SQVTM, CDR2 ANQGSEA, per germline. V shed 3 bases and J 0 bases; nucleotides not matched to a gene: 2. CDR3 bases: TGCAGCGTTGAGGGCGGGGGCTCCTACGAGCAGTACTTC. Translation: CSVEGGGSYEQYF.

The rearrangement joins TRBV4-1 to TRBJ2-2, with D hard to call. V was shortened by 3 bases and J by 6 bases, with 8 bases between the two germline ends. The CDR3 consists of 13 residues. CDR1 and CDR2 from the germline V gene are MGHRA and YSYEKL. The CDR3 sequence: CASSHRGSGELFF. The CDR3 DNA reads as TGCGCCAGCAGCCACCGTGGTTCCGGGGAGCTGTTTTTT.

DNA of the CDR3: TGTGCCATCAGTTCCGACACCTACAATGAGCAGTTCTTC. Translation: CAISSDTYNEQFF. The chain recombines TRBV10-3 with TRBJ2-1; D remains unclear. This CDR3 spans 13 amino acids. Trimming pared 5 bases from V and 2 bases from J, leaving 7 bases between. Germline values: CDR1 ENHRY, CDR2 SYGVKD.

This chain links TRBV7-8 with TRBJ2-1; no reliable D call. Germline V CDR1 and CDR2: SGHVS, FQNEAQ. The CDR3 sequence is 12 residues long. Between the trimmed V and J ends, which lost 5 bases and 10 bases, there was a span of 12 bases. CDR3 sequence reads: CASSPVGYEQFF. The CDR3 coding sequence is TGTGCCAGCAGCCCAGTTGGGTACGAGCAGTTCTTC.

This chain uses TRBV5-4 with TRBJ2-1, with D perhaps matching TRBD2 (5 bases). Trimming pared 0 bases from V and 6 bases from J, leaving 16 bases between. This CDR3 has 16 residues. Germline lookup yields CDR1 SGHNT and CDR2 YYREEE (reference sequence). CDR3: CASSLEGLVSPNEQFF. CDR3 DNA: TGTGCCAGCAGCTTGGAAGGACTCGTCTCCCCCAATGAGCAGTTCTTC.

The table lists this clonotype with a few counts. The chain links TRBV6-2 or TRBV6-3 to TRBJ2-7; 12 bases align to TRBD1. V trimming: 4 bases; J trimming: 2 bases; junction bases outside the gene matches: 6. CDR1 and CDR2 from the germline V gene are MNHEY and SVGEGT. The CDR3 sequence is 16 residues long. CDR3 residues: CASSLGTGGAAYEQYF. As DNA, the CDR3 is TGTGCCAGCAGTTTGGGGACAGGGGGCGCCGCCTACGAGCAGTACTTC.

The rearrangement uses TRBV7-3 and TRBJ2-7, with a possible D match to TRBD2 (6 bases). Germline V gene sequence: CDR1 SGHTA, CDR2 FQGTGA. The CDR3 is 14 residues long. Trimming stripped 2 bases from V and 5 bases from J, with 13 bases between. CDR3 bases: TGTGCCAGCAGCTTAGGTACAGGAGGGAACGAGCAGTACTTC. Translation gives CASSLGTGGNEQYF.

The table lists this clonotype with a few counts. This rearrangement joins TRBV29-1 to TRBJ2-1; D is unclear. The V end lost 6 bases, the J end lost 0 bases, and 15 bases lay between the germline ends. CDR3 length: 15 residues. The V gene's germline CDR1 is SQVTM and CDR2 ANQGSEA. Here the CDR3 reads CSVVWAASSYNEQFF. The CDR3 DNA follows: TGCAGCGTAGTTTGGGCTGCCAGCTCCTACAATGAGCAGTTCTTC.

This clonotype was found many times. V and J are TRBV7-9 and TRBJ1-2; possible D gene TRBD1, 5 bases. Trimming stripped 3 bases from V and 7 bases from J, with 12 bases between. This CDR3 is 13 amino acids long. Germline values: CDR1 SEHNR, CDR2 FQNEAQ (reference sequence). CDR3: CASSLGGESGYTF. In DNA form, the CDR3 reads TGTGCCAGCAGCTTGGGGGGGGAAAGTGGCTACACCTTC.

This chain connects TRBV6-2 or TRBV6-3 to TRBJ1-6; 7 bases map to TRBD1. This CDR3 comprises 17 residues. Germline V gene sequence: CDR1 MNHEY, CDR2 SVGEGT. Trimming at V came to 7 bases and at J to 10 bases, leaving 19 bases not matched to a gene. In nucleotides, the CDR3 is TGTGCCAGCAAAACGCGACAAGACAGGGCTATTGGATCACCCCTCCACTTT. This gives the protein CASKTRQDRAIGSPLHF.

V and J are TRBV6-1 and TRBJ2-7; D unclear. The CDR3 extends over 13 amino acids. Germline loops: CDR1 MNHNS, CDR2 SASEGT. V was pared by 2 bases and J by 0 bases, with 5 bases between. CDR3 nucleotide sequence: TGTGCCAGCAGTGAATTGGTCTCCTACGAGCAGTACTTC. Its translation is CASSELVSYEQYF.

This clonotype has just a few counts. The V gene is TRBV12-3 or TRBV12-4, the J gene TRBJ1-1; the match to TRBD1 covers 7 bases. The length of the CDR3 is 14 residues. The V segment lost 2 bases and the J segment 5 bases; nucleotides outside the gene matches: 5. The CDR3 nucleotides are TGTGCCAGCAGTTTATCCAACAGGGGTACTGAAGCTTTCTTT. Protein: CASSLSNRGTEAFF.